A single sample is the source of the 26 T cell receptor beta chains below, sequenced in a study of cytomegalovirus exposure and HLA in healthy donors. Libraries were prepared by immunoSEQ multiplex PCR; TCRdb keeps only in-frame clonotypes and omits some of them. This table has around 200,000 clones, about 81% appearing once. Sample: PBMCs. The source of these receptors is a woman aged 25 to 39 in good health and CMV-seronegative.

The sample holds one count of this clone. The chain carries TRBV19 and TRBJ1-5; 7 bases fit TRBD1. After removal of 7 bases from V and 0 bases from J, the junction contained 9 bases not matched to a gene. Germline CDR1 reads LNHDA; CDR2 reads SQIVND (reference sequence). The CDR3 is made up of 16 amino acids. The CDR3, as DNA: TGTGCCAGTACCCGAGTCAGGGGGAATAGCAATCAGCCCCAGCATTTT. It yields the protein CASTRVRGNSNQPQHF.

This rearrangement joins TRBV5-4 to TRBJ2-1, with 10 positions matching TRBD1. With V trimmed by 4 bases and J by 5 bases, 9 bases remained unmatched. CDR1 and CDR2 (germline): SGHNT, YYREEE (reference sequence). This CDR3 is built from 16 residues. The chain's CDR3 is CASSNSRTGGDNEQFF. For the CDR3, the DNA is TGTGCCAGCAGCAACTCCCGGACAGGGGGAGACAATGAGCAGTTCTTC.

As to this clone: A read error may produce the germline difference seen at one junction end. This chain links TRBV7-8 with TRBJ2-7; TRBD1 might be the D (5 bases). The CDR3 totals 13 residues. CDR1 and CDR2 (germline): SGHVS, FQNEAQ. CDR3 nucleotide sequence: TGTGCCAGCAGCTTACTGCCTGGCAGGGTAATTTCTTTC. Residues: CASSLLPGRVISF.

The V call is TRBV29-1, the J call TRBJ2-3; a possible D gene is TRBD2 (7 bases). V was shortened by 8 bases and J by 2 bases, with 14 bases between the two germline ends. This CDR3 comprises 13 residues. Germline loops: CDR1 SQVTM, CDR2 ANQGSEA. CDR3 sequence (DNA): TGCAGCACTTGGGGGGGGGCCACAGATACGCAGTATTTT. Amino acid sequence: CSTWGGATDTQYF.

V and J are TRBV6-5 and TRBJ1-1, with TRBD1 as a possible D gene (6 bases). The V gene lost 2 bases and the J gene lost 3 bases, with 13 bases spanning the gap. This CDR3 is 15 amino acids long. CDR1 MNHEY and CDR2 SVGAGI come from the germline V gene. CDR3 sequence: CASSYARQGYTEAFF. The CDR3 DNA reads TGTGCCAGCAGTTACGCCCGGCAGGGGTACACTGAAGCTTTCTTT.

The chain links TRBV5-6 to TRBJ2-7; D remains ambiguous. The CDR3 totals 12 residues. Germline loops: CDR1 SGHDT, CDR2 YYEEEE. Trimming cost V 4 bases and J 0 bases, with 5 bases left between them. Here the CDR3 DNA reads TGTGCCAGCAGCGAGAGCTCCTACGAGCAGTACTTC. This translates into CASSESSYEQYF.

This clone was seen a single time. The chain links TRBV10-3 to TRBJ1-3, with 7 positions matching TRBD1. J gave up 4 bases and V 7 bases, and 13 bases lay outside the gene matches. This CDR3 spans 16 amino acids. CDR1 is ENHRY, CDR2 SYGVKD, per germline. The CDR3 coding sequence is TGTGCCATCACCATTCAGACAGGGTTAGTGGGAAACACCATATATTTT. Encoded protein: CAITIQTGLVGNTIYF.

V usage is TRBV5-6 and J usage is TRBJ2-1, with 13 bases aligning to TRBD2. CDR3 length: 16 residues. V lost 4 bases and J lost 8; bases outside the gene matches: 9. Germline lookup yields CDR1 SGHDT and CDR2 YYEEEE. The CDR3 nucleotides read TGTGCCAGCAGCGTAGTGGGACTAGCGGGAAACTATGAGCAGTTCTTC. Translation gives CASSVVGLAGNYEQFF.

The chain couples TRBV6-5 to TRBJ1-2; D uncertain. CDR3 length: 14 amino acids. Trimming removed 0 bases at V and 5 bases at J, with 10 bases between. CDR1 is MNHEY, CDR2 SVGAGI, per germline. The CDR3 DNA reads TGTGCCAGCAGTTACTCGAGGGCAGAGTATGGCTACACCTTC. This gives the protein CASSYSRAEYGYTF.

The J gene is TRBJ1-1, the V gene TRBV18, with D unclear. Germline CDR1 and CDR2: KGHSH and LQKENI. V dropped 3 bases and J dropped 6 bases, with 14 bases sitting between them. CDR3 length: 14 amino acids. CDR3 residues: CASSPAQLAAEAFF. CDR3 nucleotides: TGTGCCAGCTCACCGGCACAATTAGCGGCTGAAGCTTTCTTT. The full variable domain, completed using reference TRBV18 and TRBJ1-1, is NAGVMQNPRHLVRRRGQEARLRCSPMKGHSHVYWYRQLPEEGLKFMVYLQKENIIDESGMPKERFSAEFPKEGPSILRIQQVVRGDSAAYFCASSPAQLAAEAFFGQGTRLTVV.

The gene calls are TRBV6-4 and TRBJ2-1, with 10 bases identical to TRBD2. CDR3 size: 16 residues. CDR1 is MRHNA, CDR2 SNTAGT, per germline. V shed 0 bases, J shed 7 bases, and the junction held 6 bases outside the gene matches. The CDR3 region is CASSDSWSSGSNEQFF. The CDR3, as DNA: TGTGCCAGCAGTGACTCTTGGTCTAGCGGGAGTAATGAGCAGTTCTTC.

CDR3 sequence (DNA): TGTGCCAGTAGTATTACAGGGCGTAATGAAAAACTGTTTTTT. It specifies CASSITGRNEKLFF. The genes are TRBV19 and TRBJ1-4, with D possibly being TRBD1 (6 bases). The CDR3 loop spans 14 amino acids. Per the germline V gene, CDR1 is LNHDA and CDR2 is SQIVND (reference sequence). V lost 3 bases and J 4 bases, leaving 9 bases between the germline ends.

The V and J genes are TRBV30 and TRBJ1-2, with TRBD1 matching 12 bases. CDR1 GTSNPN and CDR2 SVGIG come from the germline V gene (reference sequence). This CDR3 has 18 residues. V lost 3 bases and J lost 0; bases outside the gene matches: 11. DNA of the CDR3: TGTGCCTGGAGCGCTCCCGGGACAGGGGGCATTTCTAACTATGGCTACACCTTC. Translated, it gives CAWSAPGTGGISNYGYTF.

The chain recombines TRBV14 with TRBJ1-2, with 9 nucleotides matching TRBD1. The CDR3 runs to 17 residues. Germline V gives CDR1 SGHDN, CDR2 FVKESK. After removal of 5 bases from V and 4 bases from J, the junction contained 14 bases not matched to a gene. CDR3 residues: CASSGPGQGTYGYGYTF. The CDR3 region has the DNA TGTGCCAGCAGCGGACCGGGACAGGGTACTTATGGCTATGGCTACACCTTC.

This clone was recorded at least ten times. The V and J genes are TRBV9 and TRBJ1-2, with a weak D call TRBD1 (6 bases). The CDR3 totals 14 residues. CDR1 is SGDLS and CDR2 is YYNGEE in the germline V gene. V was cut by 8 bases and J by 5 bases, with 19 bases left in between. CDR3 DNA sequence: TGTGCCAGTACCCCCGGGGCAGGGGAGTATGGCTACACCTTC. It codes for CASTPGAGEYGYTF.

The J gene is TRBJ1-1, the V gene TRBV30, with 7 bases aligning to TRBD1. Germline CDR1 reads GTSNPN; CDR2 reads SVGIG (reference sequence). The CDR3 is 13 amino acids. The V and J ends lost 2 bases and 1 base, in that order; junction bases with no gene match: 1. DNA for the CDR3: TGTGCCTGGAGTAGACAGGGGAACACTGAAGCTTTCTTT. Protein: CAWSRQGNTEAFF. Full variable domain (rest looked up from reference TRBV30 and TRBJ1-1): SQTIHQWPATLVQPVGSPLSLECTVEGTSNPNLYWYRQAAGRGLQLLFYSVGIGQISSEVPQNLSASRPQDRQFILSSKKLLLSDSGFYLCAWSRQGNTEAFFGQGTRLTVV.

The rearrangement links TRBV30 to TRBJ2-1; 9 bases match TRBD2. With V trimmed by 2 bases and J by 4 bases, 6 bases remained unmatched. The CDR3 covers 15 residues. CDR1 is GTSNPN and CDR2 is SVGIG in the germline V gene (reference sequence). CDR3: CAWSILAGRYNEQFF. CDR3 DNA sequence: TGTGCCTGGAGTATCCTAGCGGGACGATACAATGAGCAGTTCTTC.

The chain combines TRBV29-1 with TRBJ2-5; D might be TRBD2 (5 bases). V dropped 2 bases and J dropped 4 bases, with 17 bases sitting between them. The CDR3 sequence is 15 residues long. CDR1 is SQVTM and CDR2 is ANQGSEA in the germline V gene. The CDR3 sequence is CSVESLGFGGETQYF. The DNA for the CDR3 is TGCAGCGTTGAATCTCTGGGGTTCGGAGGAGAGACCCAGTACTTC.

V gene TRBV5-6 combines with J gene TRBJ2-3; a weak D match, TRBD1 (6 bases). This CDR3 is 14 amino acids long. V was shortened by 2 bases and J by 3 bases, with 10 bases between the two germline ends. CDR1 and CDR2 (germline): SGHDT, YYEEEE. The CDR3 here is CASSFNRETDTQYF. Here the CDR3 DNA reads TGTGCCAGCAGCTTTAACAGGGAAACAGATACGCAGTATTTT.

This clone was seen only once. The chain carries TRBV6-5 and TRBJ2-1, with 7 bases aligning to TRBD2. This CDR3 contains 12 residues. Trimming took 6 bases from V and 12 from J; bases not matched to a gene: 8. Germline V gives CDR1 MNHEY, CDR2 SVGAGI. CDR3 residues: CASRHAGESQFF. CDR3 DNA sequence: TGTGCCAGCAGACACGCGGGGGAATCGCAGTTCTTC.

This clone occurred once. The chain is built from TRBV5-1 and TRBJ2-1; TRBD1 matches at 8 bases. The junction had 3 bases not matched to a gene; V was cut back by 4 bases and J by 3 bases. There are 14 residues in the CDR3. CDR1 is SGHRS, CDR2 YFSETQ, per germline. The CDR3 bases are TGCGCCAGCAGCCCGGGACAGGACTACAATGAGCAGTTCTTC. Its protein is CASSPGQDYNEQFF.

The chain recombines TRBV5-5 with TRBJ1-5, with D uncertain. The CDR3 length is 14 residues. V lost 0 bases and J 4 bases, leaving 8 bases between the germline ends. Germline CDR1 is SGHKS and CDR2 is YYEKEE (reference sequence). CDR3 DNA sequence: TGTGCCAGCAGCTTGGCAGATTCGAATCAGCCCCAGCATTTT. This translates into CASSLADSNQPQHF. The full variable domain, rest sourced from reference TRBV5-5 and TRBJ1-5, is DAGVTQSPTHLIKTRGQQVTLRCSPISGHKSVSWYQQVLGQGPQFIFQYYEKEERGRGNFPDRFSARQFPNYSSELNVNALLLGDSALYLCASSLADSNQPQHFGDGTRLSIL.

This chain links TRBV6-1 with TRBJ2-3, with 10 positions matching TRBD2. The CDR3 runs 18 residues. Germline V lookup: CDR1 MNHNS, CDR2 SASEGT. Trimming cost V 0 bases and J 2 bases; bases outside gene matches: 8. Here the CDR3 DNA reads TGTGCCAGCAGTGAAGCTCGGCTAGCGGGGGTCCCCACAGATACGCAGTATTTT. Protein product: CASSEARLAGVPTDTQYF.

The chain recombines TRBV19 with TRBJ2-1; 12 bases are a match to TRBD2. Germline trimming cut 3 bases from V and 4 bases from J; bases unmatched to any gene: 4. Looked up from germline, CDR1 is LNHDA and CDR2 is SQIVND (reference sequence). This CDR3 spans 16 amino acids. CDR3 in amino acids: CASSITGTSGYNEQFF. The CDR3 DNA reads TGTGCCAGTAGTATTACCGGGACTAGCGGGTACAATGAGCAGTTCTTC. Variable domain in full (rest from reference TRBV19 and TRBJ2-1): DGGITQSPKYLFRKEGQNVTLSCEQNLNHDAMYWYRQDPGQGLRLIYYSQIVNDFQKGDIAEGYSVSREKKESFPLTVTSAQKNPTAFYLCASSITGTSGYNEQFFGPGTRLTVL.

The chain recombines TRBV4-1 with TRBJ2-1; 8 nucleotides agree with TRBD2. The J segment lost 9 bases and the V segment lost 0 bases, leaving 7 bases of the junction unmatched. Per the germline V gene, CDR1 is MGHRA and CDR2 is YSYEKL. The CDR3 extends over 15 amino acids. In DNA, the CDR3 is TGCGCCAGCAGCCAAGAGCCACTCGGGGGGGGTGAGCAGTTCTTC. Translation: CASSQEPLGGGEQFF.

J is TRBJ2-2 and V is TRBV6-5; perhaps TRBD1 as D (5 bases). Germline V gene data show CDR1 as MNHEY and CDR2 as SVGAGI. Trimming pared 6 bases from V and 3 bases from J, leaving 14 bases between. The CDR3 has 15 residues. The chain's CDR3 is CASRPLDRDTGELFF. The CDR3 DNA reads as TGTGCCAGCAGGCCCTTAGACAGAGACACCGGGGAGCTGTTTTTT.